This TCR beta chain was profiled in a study of cytomegalovirus exposure and HLA in healthy donors. Study-wide results and caveats: Cytomegalovirus-associated TCR beta chains were listed, numbering 150 to 200. Testing in vitro showed a few CMV-associated chains specific for CMV antigens.

Comments on this clone: Its matching antigen is unknown.

Unmatched junction bases numbered 7, after V lost 7 bases and J lost 8 bases. This CDR3 has 12 residues. The germline gives CDR1 MNHEY, CDR2 SMNVEV (reference sequence). PCR employed 60 Vbeta and 13 Jbeta primers. Clones were sequenced by immunoSEQ multiplex PCR, and TCRdb holds only the in-frame ones, with some missing. The sample lists approximately 54,000 clones, roughly 84% occurring once. The chain combines TRBV27 with TRBJ1-1; 7 positions agree with TRBD1. The TCR was taken from a young woman in good health and CMV-seronegative. Sequenced sample: PBMCs. CDR3 in DNA: TGTGCCAGCAATGGAGGGGGCGGAGAAGCTTTCTTT. Its protein is CASNGGGGEAFF.